Listed below are T cell receptor beta chains from one sample, sequenced in a study of OX40 agonist ivuxolimab in advanced cancers. Data came from immunoSEQ multiplex PCR; TCRdb stores just in-frame clones and leaves some out. The table lists around 66,000 clones, around 86% of them singletons. Source: CD4+ or CD8+ T cells sorted from blood, taken in a trial of the OX40 agonist ivuxolimab. The receptors shown here come from an adult with an advanced solid tumor such as melanoma, head and neck, liver or kidney cancer. The CDR3 runs from the conserved cysteine through the conserved F or W. D genes are given only for firm matches. A row's size may be missing; if present it is once, few, many or a size class.

14	TRBV7-6	.	TRBJ2-5	.	CASSPNGRGKTQYF	TGTGCCAGCAGCCCCAACGGTCGCGGCAAGACCCAGTACTTC
14	TRBV4-2	TRBD1	TRBJ2-5	.	CASSLGQGGETQYF	TGTGCCAGCAGCCTGGGACAGGGGGGCGAGACCCAGTACTTC
14	TRBV6-6	.	TRBJ1-5	.	CASSYSNSNQPQHF	TGTGCCAGCAGTTACTCGAATAGCAATCAGCCCCAGCATTTT
13	TRBV15	.	TRBJ1-5	.	CATGTQPNQPQHF	TGTGCCACCGGGACGCAACCGAACCAGCCCCAGCATTTT
14	TRBV30	TRBD2	TRBJ2-3	.	CAWSSGTSGRARYF	TGTGCCTGGAGTTCCGGGACTAGCGGGAGGGCCAGGTATTTT
16	TRBV30	.	TRBJ1-1	.	CAWSPPPVSQNTEAFF	TGTGCCTGGAGCCCTCCCCCCGTTTCCCAGAACACTGAAGCTTTCTTT
12	TRBV28	.	TRBJ1-1	.	CASSFIGSEAFF	TGTGCCAGCAGTTTTATTGGTTCCGAAGCTTTCTTT
13	TRBV25-1	.	TRBJ1-2	.	CASSQQPNYGYTF	TGTGCCAGCAGTCAACAGCCTAACTATGGCTACACCTTC
11	TRBV28	.	TRBJ1-4	.	CASSFTEKLFF	TGTGCCAGCAGTTTTACGGAAAAACTGTTTTTT
12	TRBV29-1	.	TRBJ2-1	.	CSVDSGYNEQFF	TGCAGCGTTGATTCTGGATACAATGAGCAGTTCTTC
17	TRBV5-1	TRBD2	TRBJ2-1	once	CASSLGRTSGDYNEQFF	TGCGCCAGCAGCTTGGGAAGGACTAGCGGGGATTACAATGAGCAGTTCTTC
11	TRBV30	.	TRBJ2-5	once	CAWSPQETQYF	TGTGCCTGGAGTCCCCAAGAGACCCAGTACTTC
15	TRBV18	.	TRBJ1-5	once	CASSPPDNSNQPQHF	TGTGCCAGCTCACCACCGGACAATAGCAATCAGCCCCAGCATTTT
15	TRBV28	TRBD1	TRBJ1-6	once	CASSASGTGLSPLHF	TGTGCCAGCAGTGCCTCCGGGACAGGGCTTTCACCCCTCCACTTT
16	TRBV19	.	TRBJ1-1	.	CASSFWVSGTDTEAFF	TGTGCCAGTAGTTTTTGGGTCTCTGGGACGGACACTGAAGCTTTCTTT
13	TRBV27	.	TRBJ1-5	few	CASSLSGYQPQHF	TGTGCCAGCAGTTTATCGGGGTATCAGCCCCAGCATTTT
15	TRBV7-3	.	TRBJ2-1	.	CASSRRAGAYNEQFF	TGTGCCAGCAGCCGGAGGGCCGGGGCCTACAATGAGCAGTTCTTC
12	TRBV10-3	.	TRBJ1-2	once	CASWGGNYGYTF	TGTGCCTCGTGGGGGGGGAACTATGGCTACACCTTC
11	TRBV2	.	TRBJ2-7	.	CASRYTFEQYF	TGTGCCAGCAGATATACGTTCGAGCAGTACTTC
16	TRBV18	.	TRBJ2-3	.	CASSPGAGDGTDTQYF	TGTGCCAGCTCACCAGGCGCAGGGGACGGCACAGATACGCAGTATTTT
13	TRBV6-1	TRBD2	TRBJ2-1	few	CASTGTSVYEQFF	TGTGCCAGCACCGGGACTAGTGTTTATGAGCAGTTCTTC
17	TRBV7-9	TRBD1	TRBJ1-1	.	CASSSPGGGHMNTEAFF	TGTGCCAGCAGCTCCCCGGGAGGGGGCCATATGAACACTGAAGCTTTCTTT
12	TRBV11-2	.	TRBJ2-3	.	CASSLVADTQYF	TGTGCCAGCAGCTTAGTCGCAGATACGCAGTATTTT
16	TRBV25-1	TRBD2	TRBJ2-1	.	CASSKRLAGGVGEQFF	TGTGCCAGCAGTAAGCGACTAGCGGGAGGAGTAGGTGAGCAGTTCTTC
15	TRBV5-1	.	TRBJ1-1	.	CASSSIPGVNTEAFF	TGCGCCAGCAGCTCCATACCGGGAGTGAACACTGAAGCTTTCTTT
13	TRBV9	.	TRBJ1-1	.	CASSVGPVTEAFF	TGTGCCAGCAGCGTAGGTCCGGTCACTGAAGCTTTCTTT
15	TRBV18	.	TRBJ2-7	.	CASSPSTAGMYEQYF	TGTGCCAGCTCACCATCGACGGCAGGGATGTACGAGCAGTACTTC
14	TRBV9	.	TRBJ2-5	.	CASSTGPEQETQYF	TGTGCCAGCAGCACGGGTCCGGAACAAGAGACCCAGTACTTC
16	TRBV6-6	TRBD1	TRBJ2-1	.	CASSYTTGGPGDEQFF	TGTGCCAGCAGCTATACTACAGGGGGCCCCGGCGATGAGCAGTTCTTC
14	TRBV28	.	TRBJ1-1	.	CASSPTSLNTEAFF	TGTGCCAGCAGTCCCACGTCCCTGAACACTGAAGCTTTCTTT
15	TRBV7-7	TRBD1	TRBJ2-7	.	CASSLGQGAIYEQYF	TGTGCTAGCAGCTTAGGACAGGGGGCGATATACGAGCAGTACTTC
13	TRBV5-4	.	TRBJ2-1	.	CASSLAGPGRQFF	TGTGCCAGCAGCTTGGCCGGCCCCGGGCGGCAGTTCTTC
16	TRBV5-1	TRBD2	TRBJ2-1	.	CASSGLAGSAYNEQFF	TGCGCCAGCAGCGGACTAGCGGGGTCGGCCTACAATGAGCAGTTCTTC
15	TRBV6-5	.	TRBJ1-1	.	CASSYSGVYRAEAFF	TGTGCCAGCAGTTACTCGGGGGTCTATCGCGCTGAAGCTTTCTTT
16	TRBV28	.	TRBJ1-1	.	CASSLQGGWSFTEAFF	TGTGCCAGCAGTCTTCAGGGAGGGTGGAGCTTCACTGAAGCTTTCTTT
15	TRBV11-3	.	TRBJ2-2	.	CASSFGRSDTGELFF	TGTGCCAGCAGCTTTGGGAGATCGGACACCGGGGAGCTGTTTTTT
15	TRBV4-1	TRBD1	TRBJ1-6	.	CASSGDRGGYSPLHF	TGCGCCAGCAGCGGGGACAGGGGAGGTTATTCACCCCTCCACTTT
11	TRBV25-1	.	TRBJ1-2	.	CASSGNYGYTF	TGTGCCAGCAGTGGGAACTATGGCTACACCTTC
16	TRBV2	.	TRBJ1-2	.	CASSEGLSANSYGYTF	TGTGCCAGCAGTGAAGGGTTATCGGCAAATTCTTATGGCTACACCTTC
14	TRBV5-1	.	TRBJ2-3	.	CASGRGSSTDTQYF	TGCGCCAGCGGACGGGGGTCTAGCACAGATACGCAGTATTTT
16	TRBV7-6	TRBD1	TRBJ1-6	.	CASRKNTGTGASPLHF	TGTGCCAGCAGGAAAAACACAGGGACAGGGGCTTCACCCCTCCACTTT
12	TRBV10-3	.	TRBJ2-5	.	CAISESEGTQYF	TGTGCCATCAGTGAGTCGGAAGGGACCCAGTACTTC
16	TRBV11-2	TRBD2	TRBJ2-1	.	CASSLGGSGVRSEQFF	TGTGCCAGCAGCTTAGGGGGTAGCGGGGTCCGCTCAGAGCAGTTCTTC
20	TRBV11-2	TRBD2	TRBJ2-2	.	CASSLDRSISGKWGTGELFF	TGTGCCAGCAGCTTAGATCGGTCAATCAGCGGGAAATGGGGGACCGGGGAGCTGTTTTTT
14	TRBV11-3	TRBD2	TRBJ2-7	.	CASSPSGGTYEQYF	TGTGCCAGCAGCCCTAGCGGGGGGACCTACGAGCAGTACTTC
16	TRBV5-1	.	TRBJ2-5	.	CASSQGGPQPGETQYF	TGCGCCAGCAGCCAGGGGGGACCACAACCCGGTGAGACCCAGTACTTC
17	TRBV7-8	.	TRBJ2-7	.	CASSLRPRFLVPYEQYF	TGTGCCAGCAGCTTACGTCCCCGATTTTTAGTTCCCTACGAGCAGTACTTC
13	TRBV2	TRBD1	TRBJ1-5	.	CASSAQGVQPQHF	TGTGCCAGCAGCGCCCAGGGGGTTCAGCCCCAGCATTTT
15	TRBV29-1	TRBD2	TRBJ2-3	.	CSVSATSGIPDTQYF	TGCAGCGTCTCAGCGACTAGCGGGATCCCAGATACGCAGTATTTT
14	TRBV10-1	.	TRBJ2-7	.	CASSESGDPNEQYF	TGCGCCAGCAGTGAGTCGGGGGATCCTAACGAGCAGTACTTC
16	TRBV18	TRBD2	TRBJ2-3	.	CASTNFGTSVGDTQYF	TGTGCCAGCACTAATTTCGGGACTAGCGTGGGAGATACGCAGTATTTT
15	TRBV5-1	.	TRBJ2-7	once	CASSLGLGGSYEQYF	TGCGCCAGCAGCTTGGGGCTCGGGGGTTCCTACGAGCAGTACTTC
19	TRBV5-8	.	TRBJ1-4	.	CASSLAGQSFGATNEKLFF	TGTGCCAGCAGTTTAGCGGGACAATCCTTCGGAGCAACTAATGAAAAACTGTTTTTT